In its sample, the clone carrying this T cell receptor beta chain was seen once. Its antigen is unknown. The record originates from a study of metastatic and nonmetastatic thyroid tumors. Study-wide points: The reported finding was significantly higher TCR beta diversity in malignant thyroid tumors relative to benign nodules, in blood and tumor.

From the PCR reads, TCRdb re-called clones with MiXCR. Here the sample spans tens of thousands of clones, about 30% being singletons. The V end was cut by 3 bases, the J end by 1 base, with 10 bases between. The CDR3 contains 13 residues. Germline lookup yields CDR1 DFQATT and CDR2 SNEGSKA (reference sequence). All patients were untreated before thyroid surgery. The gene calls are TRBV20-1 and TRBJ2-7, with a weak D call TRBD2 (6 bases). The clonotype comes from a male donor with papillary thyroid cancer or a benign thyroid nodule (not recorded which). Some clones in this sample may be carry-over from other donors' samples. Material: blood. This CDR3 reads CSARRDVSYEQYF. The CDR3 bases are TGCAGTGCTAGGCGGGACGTATCCTACGAGCAGTACTTC.